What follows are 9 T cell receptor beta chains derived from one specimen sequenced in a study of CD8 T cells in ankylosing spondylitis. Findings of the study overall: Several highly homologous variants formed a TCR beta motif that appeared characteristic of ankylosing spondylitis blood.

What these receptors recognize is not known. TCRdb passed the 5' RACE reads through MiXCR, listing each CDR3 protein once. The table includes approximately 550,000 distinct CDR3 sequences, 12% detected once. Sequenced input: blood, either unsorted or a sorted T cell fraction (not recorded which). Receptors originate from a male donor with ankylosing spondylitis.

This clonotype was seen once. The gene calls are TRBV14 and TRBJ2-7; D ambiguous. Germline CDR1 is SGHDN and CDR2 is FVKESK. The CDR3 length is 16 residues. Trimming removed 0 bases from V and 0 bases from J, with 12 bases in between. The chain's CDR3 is CASSQDQLMGSYEQYF. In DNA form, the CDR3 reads TGTGCCAGCAGCCAAGATCAACTTATGGGCTCCTACGAGCAGTACTTC.

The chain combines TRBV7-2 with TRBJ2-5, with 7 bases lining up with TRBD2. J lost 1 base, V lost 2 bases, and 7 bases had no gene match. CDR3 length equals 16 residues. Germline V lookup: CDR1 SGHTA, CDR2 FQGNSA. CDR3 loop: CASSLRAGAPQETQYF. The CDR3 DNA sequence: TGTGCCAGCAGCTTAAGGGCGGGAGCTCCCCAAGAGACCCAGTACTTC.

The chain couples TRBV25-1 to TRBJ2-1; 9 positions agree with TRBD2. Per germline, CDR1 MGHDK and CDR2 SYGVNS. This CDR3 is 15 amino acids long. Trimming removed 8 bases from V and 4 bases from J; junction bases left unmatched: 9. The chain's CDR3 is CASGRAGGLYNEQFF. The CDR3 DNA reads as TGTGCCAGCGGGAGAGCGGGAGGCTTATACAATGAGCAGTTCTTC.

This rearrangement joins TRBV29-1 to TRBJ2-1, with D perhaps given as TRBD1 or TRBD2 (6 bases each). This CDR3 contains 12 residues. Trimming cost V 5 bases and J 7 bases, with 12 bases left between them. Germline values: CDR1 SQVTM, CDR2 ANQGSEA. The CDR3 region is CSVSGAGNEQFF. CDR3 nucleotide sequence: TGCAGCGTTTCGGGGGCGGGTAATGAGCAGTTCTTC.

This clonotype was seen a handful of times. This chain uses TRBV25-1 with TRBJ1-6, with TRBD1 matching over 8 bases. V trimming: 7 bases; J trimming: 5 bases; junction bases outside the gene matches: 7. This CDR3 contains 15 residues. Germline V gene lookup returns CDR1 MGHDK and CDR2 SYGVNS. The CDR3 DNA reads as TGTGCCAGCACCCTGACAGGGGTAGATAATTCACCCCTCCACTTT. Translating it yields CASTLTGVDNSPLHF.

CDR3 region: CASSPFRSHTEAFF. The DNA of the CDR3 is TGTGCCAGTAGTCCTTTCCGGTCTCACACTGAAGCTTTCTTT. The chain carries TRBV19 and TRBJ1-1, with no clear D. The V gene's germline CDR1 is LNHDA and CDR2 SQIVND (reference sequence). The CDR3 covers 14 residues. Trimming cost V 5 bases and J 3 bases, with 13 bases left between them.

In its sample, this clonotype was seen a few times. The chain's CDR3 is CSIGTGAQETQYF. The CDR3 DNA sequence: TGCAGCATTGGGACAGGGGCCCAAGAGACCCAGTACTTC. The chain couples TRBV29-1 to TRBJ2-5, with TRBD1 matching 10 bases. CDR1 and CDR2 from the germline V gene are SQVTM and ANQGSEA. The CDR3 length is 13 residues. The ends lost 8 bases at V and 1 base at J; junction bases unmatched: 4.

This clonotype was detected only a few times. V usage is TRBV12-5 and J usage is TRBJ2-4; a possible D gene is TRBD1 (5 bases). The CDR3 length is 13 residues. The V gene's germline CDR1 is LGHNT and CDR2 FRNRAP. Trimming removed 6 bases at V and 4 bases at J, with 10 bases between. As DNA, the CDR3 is TGTGCTAGTGGCCCGGACACTAAAAACATTCAGTACTTC. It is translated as CASGPDTKNIQYF.

The CDR3 region has the DNA TGTGCCACCAGTGAAGATCCAGCGGCGTACAATGAGCAGTTCTTC. This sequence encodes CATSEDPAAYNEQFF. This rearrangement joins TRBV24-1 to TRBJ2-1; tentative D call: TRBD2 (5 bases). The CDR3 extends over 15 amino acids. Germline V gives CDR1 KGHDR, CDR2 SFDVKD. Trimming cost V 4 bases and J 4 bases, with 13 bases left between them.